The rows below give T cell receptor beta chains drawn from one sample of a study of T cells in Graves' hyperthyroidism and ophthalmopathy. TCRdb ran MiXCR on the multiplex PCR reads and lists one entry per CDR3 protein. The sample records 700,000 to 950,000 distinct CDR3 sequences, approximately 40% being singletons. Material for sequencing was blood. All receptors derive from a woman between 40 and 50 years old with Graves' hyperthyroidism. CDR3s include the opening cysteine and the closing phenylalanine or tryptophan. The order of the fields is J gene, V gene, CDR3 protein.

>TRBJ2-2|TRBV5-1
CASSLVTDSNTGELFF
>TRBJ1-2|TRBV25-1
CAWRSSRADYGYTF
>TRBJ2-2|TRBV24-1
CATSDFAGGTGELFF
>TRBJ1-1|TRBV4-1
CASSQDGETEAFF
>TRBJ1-2|TRBV6-6
CASTTDFLYGYTF
>TRBJ2-5|TRBV9
CASSVGGGGTPQETQYF
>TRBJ2-7|TRBV10-2
CASMKGGGTYEQYF
>TRBJ1-1|TRBV6-6
CASTQVLGNTEAFF
>TRBJ2-7|TRBV12-3/TRBV12-4
CASSHSGTGIYEQYF
>TRBJ1-1|TRBV24-1
CATSDQDGGAFF
>TRBJ2-1|TRBV5-1
CASSFSPTSGRSDEQFF
>TRBJ1-2|TRBV6-5
CASSAPGRAFGGYTF
>TRBJ2-7|TRBV20-1
CSALVEGKMNQPQQYF
>TRBJ2-7|TRBV29-1
CSVEVLPGQGGHEQYF
>TRBJ1-2|TRBV7-6
CASSLAAGGGGYTF
>TRBJ1-2|TRBV2
CASRGQGLPYGYTF
>TRBJ1-1|TRBV29-1
CSVVDRGDTEAFF
>TRBJ1-2|TRBV6-5
CASSIDSYGYTF
>TRBJ2-7|TRBV12-3/TRBV12-4
CASSSTHEQYF
>TRBJ1-1|TRBV10-3
CASLRDKVNTEAFF
>TRBJ1-2|TRBV10-3
CAISESEVNYGYTF
>TRBJ1-1|TRBV7-6
CASSLQLNMNTEAFF
>TRBJ1-5|TRBV20-1
CSARDQGDYSNQPQHF
>TRBJ1-5|TRBV5-1
CASSLSPGKVQPQHF
>TRBJ2-4|TRBV2
CASTSGQGISKNIQYF
>TRBJ1-2|TRBV9
CAIVWEYGYTF
>TRBJ1-2|TRBV10-3
CASVSTDLNYGYTF